Presented here are 23 T cell receptor beta chains from one specimen sequenced in a study of T cells in Graves' hyperthyroidism and ophthalmopathy. Regions amplified from RNA transcripts were the TCR beta CDR3 regions. The HTBI set primed first-round TCR CDR3 RT-PCR. In TCRdb, the multiplex PCR reads were re-called with MiXCR into one record per CDR3 protein. This table holds 380,000 or so distinct CDR3 sequences, approximately 15% found once. Sequencing was carried out using blood. The receptor set was obtained from a woman in her thirties with Graves' hyperthyroidism.

The chain combines TRBV2 with TRBJ2-2, with D unclear. Germline assignment: CDR1 SNHLY and CDR2 FYNNEI. Trimming stripped 4 bases from V and 4 bases from J, with 13 bases between. The CDR3 extends over 15 amino acids. CDR3 nucleotides: TGTGCCAGCAGTGTTTGGGAACGCGGCACCGGGGAGCTGTTTTTT. Protein sequence: CASSVWERGTGELFF.

This clonotype has a count of ten or more. The chain couples TRBV5-5 to TRBJ2-1, with D uncertain. Germline CDR1 reads SGHKS; CDR2 reads YYEKEE (reference sequence). The CDR3 extends over 16 amino acids. V lost 1 base to trimming and J lost 0 bases, with 11 bases between them. DNA of the CDR3: TGTGCCAGCAGCTTGATGGTACAGAGCTCCTACAATGAGCAGTTCTTC. Its protein is CASSLMVQSSYNEQFF.

A word on this clonotype: A read error may explain this, as a much larger clone is one base away. The V gene is TRBV20-1, the J gene TRBJ2-7; D is perhaps TRBD1 (7 bases). This CDR3 has 12 residues. Germline values: CDR1 DFQATT, CDR2 SNEGSKA (reference sequence). V was shortened by 8 bases and J by 2 bases, with 13 bases between the two germline ends. This CDR3 reads CSPGDSTYEQYF. In nucleotides, the CDR3 is TGCAGTCCGGGGGACAGTACCTACGAGCAGTACTTC.

Many counts were recorded for this clonotype. V and J are TRBV20-1 and TRBJ2-1; D may be TRBD1 or TRBD2 (5 bases each). V lost 3 bases, J lost 8 bases, and 20 bases lay in between. Germline V CDR1 and CDR2: DFQATT, SNEGSKA (reference sequence). CDR3 length equals 15 residues. The CDR3 bases are TGCAGTGCTAGTTACGGGACCTCCAGACTGGATGAGCAGTTCTTC. It translates to CSASYGTSRLDEQFF.

This clonotype was seen at least ten times. The chain employs TRBV7-2 and TRBJ2-5; tentatively, D is TRBD2 (5 bases). V was shortened by 1 base and J by 5 bases, with 11 bases between the two germline ends. Per the germline V gene, CDR1 is SGHTA and CDR2 is FQGNSA. CDR3 length: 14 amino acids. The CDR3 here is CASSLGGGSETQYF. The CDR3 DNA sequence: TGTGCCAGCAGCTTAGGCGGAGGTTCTGAGACCCAGTACTTC. The full variable domain, with the rest looked up from reference TRBV7-2 and TRBJ2-5, is GAGVSQSPSNKVTEKGKDVELRCDPISGHTALYWYRQSLGQGLEFLIYFQGNSAPDKSGLPSDRFSAERTGGSVSTLTIQRTQQEDSAVYLCASSLGGGSETQYFGPGTRLLVL.

The rearrangement joins TRBV9 to TRBJ2-7, with 8 bases aligning to TRBD1. V shed 3 bases, J shed 5 bases, and the junction held 10 bases outside the gene matches. The germline CDR1 and CDR2 sequences are SGDLS and YYNGEE. CDR3 length: 15 residues. Here the CDR3 reads CASSAIGQGGHEQYF. For the CDR3, the DNA is TGTGCCAGCAGCGCTATCGGACAGGGAGGCCACGAGCAGTACTTC.

This clonotype was seen many times. The gene calls are TRBV7-2 and TRBJ2-7, with D perhaps TRBD2 (6 bases). Trimming shortened V by 1 base and J by 2 bases, and 15 bases separated the two germline ends. In germline, CDR1 is SGHTA, CDR2 FQGNSA. The CDR3 sequence is 16 residues long. The CDR3 protein is CASSLGVRDQTYEQYF. The CDR3 DNA follows: TGTGCCAGCAGCTTAGGTGTGCGGGACCAGACCTACGAGCAGTACTTC.

This clonotype appeared many times. This chain joins TRBV7-3 and TRBJ2-2; no definite D call. CDR1 is SGHTA, CDR2 FQGTGA, per germline. V gave up 3 bases and J gave up 2 bases, with 10 bases separating them. The CDR3 consists of 15 residues. The CDR3 region has the DNA TGTGCCAGCAGCTTCGGCGCTGGCAACACCGGGGAGCTGTTTTTT. This codes for CASSFGAGNTGELFF.

This clonotype was recorded many times. The rearrangement links TRBV28 to TRBJ2-1, with no clear D. Germline V gene sequence: CDR1 MDHEN, CDR2 SYDVKM. The CDR3 runs to 15 residues. The V and J ends lost 5 bases and 4 bases respectively, with 15 bases between them. CDR3 coding DNA: TGTGCCAGCAGTACTTCCTCAGCAAAATACAATGAGCAGTTCTTC. It yields the protein CASSTSSAKYNEQFF. Variable domain in full (rest from reference TRBV28 and TRBJ2-1): DVKVTQSSRYLVKRTGEKVFLECVQDMDHENMFWYRQDPGLGLRLIYFSYDVKMKEKGDIPEGYSVSREKKERFSLILESASTNQTSMYLCASSTSSAKYNEQFFGPGTRLTVL.

This clonotype was recorded a few times. The chain carries TRBV5-6 and TRBJ1-5; D is unclear. The CDR3 contains 14 residues. Per the germline V gene, CDR1 is SGHDT and CDR2 is YYEEEE. Trimming removed 3 bases at V and 2 bases at J, with 9 bases between. Here the CDR3 reads CASSSVSGNQPQHF. CDR3 sequence (DNA): TGTGCCAGCAGCTCGGTCTCGGGCAATCAGCCCCAGCATTTT.

In its sample, this clonotype was seen many times. CDR3 bases: TGCAGTGCAACCCTAACTAGTACAGATACGCAGTATTTT. Translated, it gives CSATLTSTDTQYF. This sequence joins TRBV20-1 and TRBJ2-3, with D possibly being TRBD2 (5 bases). V was cut by 6 bases and J by 3 bases, with 13 bases left in between. The length of the CDR3 is 13 residues. CDR1 is DFQATT and CDR2 is SNEGSKA in the germline V gene (reference sequence).

This sequence joins TRBV7-8 and TRBJ1-4, with a possible D match to TRBD1 (5 bases). Germline V gives CDR1 SGHVS, CDR2 FQNEAQ. The V end was cut by 1 base, the J end by 5 bases, with 8 bases between. The CDR3 runs 14 residues. CDR3 nucleotides: TGTGCCAGCAGCTTAGGCAGGGAGAATGAAAAACTGTTTTTT. Translating it yields CASSLGRENEKLFF.

This clonotype was observed at least ten times. This rearrangement joins TRBV28 to TRBJ1-1; D not certain. CDR3 length: 11 amino acids. Trimming pared 3 bases from V and 4 bases from J, leaving 3 bases between. CDR1 is MDHEN and CDR2 is SYDVKM in the germline V gene. This CDR3 is CASSFSTEAFF. The CDR3 DNA reads as TGTGCCAGCAGTTTCAGCACTGAAGCTTTCTTT.

This clonotype appeared a few times. The genes are TRBV10-3 and TRBJ2-3, with 7 positions matching TRBD2. J lost 2 bases, V lost 2 bases, and 4 bases had no gene match. Looked up from germline, CDR1 is ENHRY and CDR2 is SYGVKD. The CDR3 runs to 15 residues. The CDR3 sequence is CAISELADYTDTQYF. DNA for the CDR3: TGTGCCATCAGTGAGCTAGCGGACTACACAGATACGCAGTATTTT.

This clonotype was seen once. This chain uses TRBV5-1 with TRBJ2-5; the D is unclear. Deletions cut 1 base from V and 5 bases from J, with 9 bases between. CDR1 and CDR2 (germline): SGHRS, YFSETQ. The CDR3 is 13 amino acids. Written as DNA, the CDR3 is TGCGCCAGCAGCTTGCCGATGGGGGAGACCCAGTACTTC. It codes for CASSLPMGETQYF.

This clonotype has ten or more counts. The genes are TRBV14 and TRBJ2-3, with no clear D. CDR3 length equals 11 residues. Germline V CDR1 and CDR2: SGHDN, FVKESK. The V end was cut by 3 bases, the J end by 6 bases, with 4 bases between. DNA for the CDR3: TGTGCCAGCAGCCAGCGGGATACGCAGTATTTT. As protein: CASSQRDTQYF.

Points on this clonotype: This may arise from a read error, as a much more abundant clone is one base away. The V gene is TRBV28, the J gene TRBJ2-1; D not resolved. Germline CDR1 MDHEN, CDR2 SYDVKM. The CDR3 is 12 amino acids. V gave up 7 bases and J gave up 12 bases, with 16 bases separating them. The CDR3, as DNA: TGTGCCAGCACCTCGCTCTCCGGTGGGCAGTTCTTC. Amino acid sequence: CASTSLSGGQFF.

In this sample, this clonotype turned up many times. This chain links TRBV5-5 with TRBJ1-2; D is unclear. Germline CDR1 reads SGHKS; CDR2 reads YYEKEE (reference sequence). With 1 base removed from V and 2 bases from J, the gap between germline ends came to 9 bases. This CDR3 contains 14 residues. The CDR3 nucleotides read TGTGCCAGCAGCTTGTCACCGTCAAACTATGGCTACACCTTC. It is translated as CASSLSPSNYGYTF.

This clonotype was counted at least ten times. CDR3 coding DNA: TGTGCCAGCAGCCTGGGACACTTGAACACTGAAGCTTTCTTT. It is translated as CASSLGHLNTEAFF. The chain links TRBV9 to TRBJ1-1, with D perhaps TRBD1 (6 bases). V dropped 4 bases and J dropped 0 bases, with 10 bases sitting between them. Germline values: CDR1 SGDLS, CDR2 YYNGEE. This CDR3 region has 14 residues.

This clonotype was observed a handful of times. This chain links TRBV3-1 with TRBJ2-2, with 10 bases matching TRBD2. The V gene end was trimmed by 5 bases and the J gene end by 0 bases; junction bases not matched to a gene: 0. This CDR3 spans 15 amino acids. Germline lookup yields CDR1 LGHDT and CDR2 YNNKEL (reference sequence). In DNA form, the CDR3 reads TGTGCCAGCAGCGGGACTAGCGCGAACACCGGGGAGCTGTTTTTT. Encoded protein: CASSGTSANTGELFF. The variable domain in full, with the rest retrieved from reference TRBV3-1 and TRBJ2-2, is DTAVSQTPKYLVTQMGNDKSIKCEQNLGHDTMYWYKQDSKKFLKIMFSYNNKELIINETVPNRFSPKSPDKAHLNLHINSLELGDSAVYFCASSGTSANTGELFFGEGSRLTVL.

This clonotype has just a few counts. The genes are TRBV20-1 and TRBJ2-5, with TRBD2 matching over 12 bases. This CDR3 has 16 residues. The V gene's germline CDR1 is DFQATT and CDR2 SNEGSKA (reference sequence). J gave up 0 bases and V 3 bases, and 5 bases lay outside the gene matches. This CDR3 reads CSASRLAGGYQETQYF. For the CDR3, the DNA is TGCAGTGCTAGTAGGCTAGCGGGGGGGTACCAAGAGACCCAGTACTTC.

CDR3 sequence: CASSPGRNIQYF. CDR3 sequence (DNA): TGTGCCAGCTCACCGGGGCGGAACATTCAGTACTTC. V and J are TRBV18 and TRBJ2-4, with TRBD1 as a possible D gene (5 bases). Germline V gives CDR1 KGHSH, CDR2 LQKENI. Trimming left V 3 bases short and J 7 bases short, with 7 bases between. The CDR3 is made up of 12 amino acids.

This clonotype showed up just a few times. The V and J genes are TRBV5-1 and TRBJ2-7; 7 bases agree with TRBD1. The CDR3 consists of 14 residues. The germline V gene has CDR1 SGHRS and CDR2 YFSETQ. V dropped 2 bases and J dropped 3; count of bases not matched to a gene: 5. The CDR3 DNA sequence: TGCGCCAGCAGCTTTTCAGGGGGTAACTACGAGCAGTACTTC. Protein: CASSFSGGNYEQYF. Complete variable domain (other parts from reference TRBV5-1 and TRBJ2-7): KAGVTQTPRYLIKTRGQQVTLSCSPISGHRSVSWYQQTPGQGLQFLFEYFSETQRNKGNFPGRFSGRQFSNSRSEMNVSTLELGDSALYLCASSFSGGNYEQYFGPGTRLTVT.